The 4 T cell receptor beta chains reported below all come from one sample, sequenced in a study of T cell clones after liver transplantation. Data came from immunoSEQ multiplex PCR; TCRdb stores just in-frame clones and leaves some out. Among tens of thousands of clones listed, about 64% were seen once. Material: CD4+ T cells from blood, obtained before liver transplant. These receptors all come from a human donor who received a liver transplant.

CDR3 DNA: TGTGCCAGCAGTCTGGGACAGGGCCACAATGAGCAGTTCTTC. This translates into CASSLGQGHNEQFF. The chain recombines TRBV6-5 with TRBJ2-1; TRBD1 agrees at 9 bases. The CDR3 contains 14 residues. The V gene end was trimmed by 5 bases and the J gene end by 5 bases; junction bases not matched to a gene: 4. Germline-derived CDR1 and CDR2 are MNHEY and SVGAGI.

The CDR3 protein is CASSAQGSDTQYF. DNA for the CDR3: TGTGCCAGCAGCGCCCAGGGGTCTGATACGCAGTATTTT. The chain uses TRBV11-3 and TRBJ2-3; D is possibly TRBD1 (6 bases). The CDR3 totals 13 residues. Looked up from germline, CDR1 is SGHNT and CDR2 is YENEEA. V lost 5 bases and J 6 bases, leaving 12 bases between the germline ends.

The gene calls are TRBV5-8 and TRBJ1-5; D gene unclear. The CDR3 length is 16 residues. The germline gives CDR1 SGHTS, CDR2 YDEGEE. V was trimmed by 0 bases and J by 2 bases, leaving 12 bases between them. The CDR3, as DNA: TGTGCCAGCAGCTTGGGTGTCTCGGCGGGCAATCAGCCCCAGCATTTT. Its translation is CASSLGVSAGNQPQHF.

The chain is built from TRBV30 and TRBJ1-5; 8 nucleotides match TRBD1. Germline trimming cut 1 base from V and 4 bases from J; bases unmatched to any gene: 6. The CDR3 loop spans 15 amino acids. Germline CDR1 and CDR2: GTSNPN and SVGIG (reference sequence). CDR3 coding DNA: TGTGCCTGGAGTGATAAAACAGGGGGGAATCAGCCCCAGCATTTT. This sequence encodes CAWSDKTGGNQPQHF.